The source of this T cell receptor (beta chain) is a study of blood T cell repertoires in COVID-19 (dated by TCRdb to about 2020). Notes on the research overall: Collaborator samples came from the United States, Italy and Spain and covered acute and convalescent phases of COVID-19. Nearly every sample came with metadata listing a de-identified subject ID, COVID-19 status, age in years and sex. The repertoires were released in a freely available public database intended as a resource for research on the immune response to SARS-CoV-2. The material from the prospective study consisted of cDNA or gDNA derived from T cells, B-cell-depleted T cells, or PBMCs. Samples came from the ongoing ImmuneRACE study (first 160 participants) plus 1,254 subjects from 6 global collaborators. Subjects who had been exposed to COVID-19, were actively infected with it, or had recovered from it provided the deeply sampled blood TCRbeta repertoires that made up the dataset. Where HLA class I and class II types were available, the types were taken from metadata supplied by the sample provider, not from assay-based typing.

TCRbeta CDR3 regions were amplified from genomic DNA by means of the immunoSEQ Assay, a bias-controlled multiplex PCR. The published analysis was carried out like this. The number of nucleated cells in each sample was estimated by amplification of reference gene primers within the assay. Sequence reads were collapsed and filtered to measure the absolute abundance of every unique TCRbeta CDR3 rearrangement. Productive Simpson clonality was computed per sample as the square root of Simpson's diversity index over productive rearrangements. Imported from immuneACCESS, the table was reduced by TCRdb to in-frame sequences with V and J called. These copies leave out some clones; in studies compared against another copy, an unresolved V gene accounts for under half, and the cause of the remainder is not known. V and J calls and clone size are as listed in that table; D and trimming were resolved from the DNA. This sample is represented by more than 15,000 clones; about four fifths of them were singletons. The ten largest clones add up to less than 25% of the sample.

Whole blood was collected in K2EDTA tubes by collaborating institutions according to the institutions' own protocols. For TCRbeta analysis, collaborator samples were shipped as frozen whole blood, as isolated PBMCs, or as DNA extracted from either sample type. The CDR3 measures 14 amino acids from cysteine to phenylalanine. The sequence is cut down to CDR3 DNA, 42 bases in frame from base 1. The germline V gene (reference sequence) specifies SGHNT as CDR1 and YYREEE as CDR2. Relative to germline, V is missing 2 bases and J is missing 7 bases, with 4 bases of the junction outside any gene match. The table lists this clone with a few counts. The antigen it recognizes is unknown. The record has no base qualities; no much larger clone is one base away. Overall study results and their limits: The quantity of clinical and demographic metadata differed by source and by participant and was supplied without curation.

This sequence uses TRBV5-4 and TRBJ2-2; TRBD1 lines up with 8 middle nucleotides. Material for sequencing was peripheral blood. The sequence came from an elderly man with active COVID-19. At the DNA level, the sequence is TGTGCCAGCAGCTTCGGACAGGGAATCGGGGAGCTGTTTTTT. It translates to CASSFGQGIGELFF.